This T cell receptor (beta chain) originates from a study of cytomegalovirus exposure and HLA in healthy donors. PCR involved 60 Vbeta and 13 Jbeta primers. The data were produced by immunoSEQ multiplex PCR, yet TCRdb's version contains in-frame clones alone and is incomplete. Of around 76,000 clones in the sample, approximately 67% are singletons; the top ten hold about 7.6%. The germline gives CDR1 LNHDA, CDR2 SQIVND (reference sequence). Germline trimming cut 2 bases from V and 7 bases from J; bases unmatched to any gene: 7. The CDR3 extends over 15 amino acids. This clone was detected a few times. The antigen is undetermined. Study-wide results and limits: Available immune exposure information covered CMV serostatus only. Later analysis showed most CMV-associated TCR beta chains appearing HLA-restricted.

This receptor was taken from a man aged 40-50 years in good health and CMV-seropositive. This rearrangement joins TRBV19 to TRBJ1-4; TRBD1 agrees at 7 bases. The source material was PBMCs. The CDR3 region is CASSIITGDFEKLFF. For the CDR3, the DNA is TGTGCCAGTAGTATAATCACAGGGGATTTTGAAAAACTGTTTTTT.